This T cell receptor beta chain is drawn from a study of T cells expressing NK-cell markers. This CDR3 is 14 amino acids long. Germline CDR1 SGHTA, CDR2 FQGTGA. TCRdb re-called the 5' RACE reads, yielding one record per CDR3 amino acid sequence without DNA. This sample contains some 450,000 distinct CDR3 sequences. Material for sequencing was blood T cells: a sorted CD56 or NKG2C T cell subset, CD4+ or CD8+ T cells, or bulk PBMC T cells (not recorded which). The chain employs TRBV7-3 and TRBJ2-3; the TCRdb call, TRBD2, lacks DNA for checking. This receptor was taken from a woman between 18 and 75 years old in good health. Here the CDR3 reads CASSRGLTTDTQYF.